Listed here are 12 T cell receptor beta chains from one sample, sequenced in a study of OX40 agonist ivuxolimab in advanced cancers. Assay used: immunoSEQ multiplex PCR; TCRdb lists only in-frame clones, some missing. The sample includes 55,000 to 70,000 clones, about 86% seen only once; the top ten take around 0.9%. The sample was CD4+ or CD8+ T cells sorted from blood, taken in a trial of the OX40 agonist ivuxolimab. All receptors come from an adult with an advanced solid tumor such as melanoma, head and neck, liver or kidney cancer.

V usage is TRBV2 and J usage is TRBJ2-6, with D maybe TRBD2 (5 bases). CDR3 length: 18 residues. The V end was cut by 7 bases, the J end by 0 bases, with 19 bases between. Germline CDR1 SNHLY, CDR2 FYNNEI. CDR3 sequence: CASTTAPPRASGANVLTF. The CDR3 region has the DNA TGTGCCAGCACAACCGCCCCCCCGCGGGCCTCTGGGGCCAACGTCCTGACTTTC. Combining the CDR3 with reference TRBV2 and TRBJ2-6 gives the whole variable domain EPEVTQTPSHQVTQMGQEVILRCVPISNHLYFYWYRQILGQKVEFLVSFYNNEISEKSEIFDDQFSVERPDGSNFTLKIRSTKLEDSAMYFCASTTAPPRASGANVLTFGAGSRLTVL.

The V and J genes are TRBV9 and TRBJ2-2; D uncertain. CDR1 SGDLS and CDR2 YYNGEE come from the germline V gene. Trimming took off 0 bases at V and 0 bases at J, with 3 bases between the two ends. This CDR3 is 14 amino acids long. CDR3 DNA: TGTGCCAGCAGCGTAGCTTCGAACACCGGGGAGCTGTTTTTT. Translated, it gives CASSVASNTGELFF. The full variable domain, in which reference TRBV9 and TRBJ2-2 provide the parts outside the CDR3, is DSGVTQTPKHLITATGQRVTLRCSPRSGDLSVYWYQQSLDQGLQFLIQYYNGEERAKGNILERFSAQQFPDLHSELNLSSLELGDSALYFCASSVASNTGELFFGEGSRLTVL.

This clone appeared a few times. The rearrangement links TRBV15 to TRBJ1-2; unclear D gene. Between the trimmed V and J ends, which lost 0 bases and 0 bases, there was a span of 8 bases. The V gene's germline CDR1 is LNHNV and CDR2 YYDKDF (reference sequence). The CDR3 extends over 15 amino acids. CDR3 loop: CATSRDAAPNYGYTF. The CDR3 nucleotides read TGTGCCACCAGCAGAGATGCCGCCCCTAACTATGGCTACACCTTC.

This chain joins TRBV5-8 and TRBJ2-1; either TRBD1 or TRBD2 may supply D (6 bases each). The V end lost 3 bases, the J end lost 7 bases, and 8 bases lay between the germline ends. Germline V gene lookup returns CDR1 SGHTS and CDR2 YDEGEE. The CDR3 loop spans 12 amino acids. The CDR3 nucleotides are TGTGCCAGCAGCTGGAGGGGGAATGAGCAGTTCTTC. This codes for CASSWRGNEQFF.

The chain recombines TRBV19 with TRBJ2-7, with D perhaps TRBD2 (5 bases). CDR1 LNHDA and CDR2 SQIVND come from the germline V gene (reference sequence). The ends were cut back, 3 bases at V and 1 base at J, with 13 bases in the middle. CDR3 length: 15 amino acids. CDR3 in amino acids: CASSITLAQSYEQYF. Written as DNA, the CDR3 is TGTGCCAGTAGTATTACATTAGCGCAATCCTACGAGCAGTACTTC.

This clone was seen a single time. The genes are TRBV6-5 and TRBJ1-4; 7 nucleotides match TRBD1. CDR3 size: 14 residues. V was pared by 6 bases and J by 4 bases, with 5 bases of the junction left unmatched. CDR1 is MNHEY and CDR2 is SVGAGI in the germline V gene. CDR3 amino acids: CASRPGQINEKLFF. DNA of the CDR3: TGTGCCAGCAGGCCGGGACAGATTAATGAAAAACTGTTTTTT.

This clone came up once. The CDR3 reads CASSITYSGEETQYF. CDR3 bases: TGTGCCAGCTCAATAACCTACTCGGGGGAAGAGACCCAGTACTTC. This chain uses TRBV18 with TRBJ2-5; D might be TRBD2 (6 bases). The germline V and J ends were trimmed by 5 bases and 3 bases, with 16 bases remaining between them. CDR1 KGHSH and CDR2 LQKENI come from the germline V gene. CDR3 length: 15 residues.

This chain uses TRBV18 with TRBJ1-5; TRBD1 is a possible D gene (6 bases). Germline V lookup: CDR1 KGHSH, CDR2 LQKENI. The CDR3 spans 15 residues. V lost 3 bases and J lost 7, with 16 bases in between. The CDR3 DNA is TGTGCCAGCTCACCGCTACAGGGAAGCGACCAGCCCCAGCATTTT. The encoded protein is CASSPLQGSDQPQHF.

The V and J genes are TRBV30 and TRBJ2-7, with 9 bases lining up with TRBD2. In germline, CDR1 is GTSNPN, CDR2 SVGIG (reference sequence). The CDR3 is 14 residues long. The ends lost 8 bases at V and 2 bases at J; junction bases unmatched: 10. In nucleotides, the CDR3 is TGTGCCACAAACAGGCTAGCGGGAACCTACGAGCAGTACTTC. Translated, it gives CATNRLAGTYEQYF. Full variable domain (outside the CDR3, taken from reference TRBV30 and TRBJ2-7): SQTIHQWPATLVQPVGSPLSLECTVEGTSNPNLYWYRQAAGRGLQLLFYSVGIGQISSEVPQNLSASRPQDRQFILSSKKLLLSDSGFYLCATNRLAGTYEQYFGPGTRLTVT.

The gene calls are TRBV9 and TRBJ1-1; D may be TRBD1 (5 bases). Trimming removed 0 bases at V and 1 base at J, with 10 bases between. The CDR3 covers 15 residues. Germline loops: CDR1 SGDLS, CDR2 YYNGEE. CDR3 loop: CASSVGAGRNTEAFF. The DNA of the CDR3 is TGTGCCAGCAGCGTAGGGGCAGGGAGGAACACTGAAGCTTTCTTT.

This clone was seen only once. The J gene is TRBJ2-7, the V gene TRBV30; 9 nucleotides agree with TRBD1. The V gene end was trimmed by 3 bases and the J gene end by 9 bases; junction bases not matched to a gene: 9. The CDR3 length is 13 residues. Looked up from germline, CDR1 is GTSNPN and CDR2 is SVGIG (reference sequence). CDR3 amino acids: CAWSAGDRVGQYF. The CDR3, as DNA: TGTGCCTGGAGCGCTGGGGACAGGGTGGGGCAGTACTTC.

On this clone itself: This sequence may be a read error, since a much larger clone differs from it by one base. The chain uses TRBV6-5 and TRBJ1-1; possibly TRBD1 for D (5 bases). This CDR3 contains 13 residues. CDR1 and CDR2 from the germline V gene are MNHEY and SVGAGI. The CDR3 loop is CAGSYKGVTEAFF. The CDR3 nucleotides read TGTGCCGGCAGTTACAAAGGGGTCACTGAAGCTTTCTTT.